The 10 T cell receptor beta chains in this list originate from one sample, sequenced in a study of T cell repertoires in ileal Crohn's disease. The repertoire was sequenced with immunoSEQ multiplex PCR; TCRdb's copy has only in-frame clones and lacks some. Of about 60,000 clones listed, less than 90% were seen once; the top ten hold approximately 2%. Time point reported: neoterminal ileum biopsy at postoperative endoscopy, about 6 months after surgery. The sequenced sample consisted of ileal tissue. All receptors derive from an adult with Crohn's disease.

This chain uses TRBV25-1 with TRBJ2-2, with TRBD1 matching over 8 bases. The V gene's germline CDR1 is MGHDK and CDR2 SYGVNS. V lost 6 bases to trimming and J lost 6 bases; unmatched junction nucleotides: 6. The CDR3 has 14 amino acids. CDR3 sequence (DNA): TGTGCCAGCAGGGGGACAGGCGCCGCCGGGGAGCTGTTTTTT. It is translated as CASRGTGAAGELFF.

The gene calls are TRBV5-1 and TRBJ2-3; 16 nucleotides line up with TRBD2. Germline assignment: CDR1 SGHRS and CDR2 YFSETQ. The CDR3 has 17 amino acids. V trimming: 4 bases; J trimming: 2 bases; junction bases outside the gene matches: 4. DNA of the CDR3: TGCGCCAGCAGCCCGGGACTAGCGGGAGGGCCCACAGATACGCAGTATTTT. It translates to CASSPGLAGGPTDTQYF.

The chain carries TRBV6-5 and TRBJ1-2, with D unresolved. V was shortened by 7 bases and J by 6 bases, with 18 bases between the two germline ends. CDR3 length: 14 residues. Germline V gene lookup returns CDR1 MNHEY and CDR2 SVGAGI. In DNA, the CDR3 is TGTGCCAGCACCGGAGGAGGGCGCTCTCATGGCTACACCTTC. Translated, it gives CASTGGGRSHGYTF.

This rearrangement joins TRBV10-3 to TRBJ2-5; possibly TRBD1 for D (6 bases). This CDR3 has 14 amino acids. Between the trimmed V and J ends, which lost 4 bases and 3 bases, there was a span of 12 bases. Germline values: CDR1 ENHRY, CDR2 SYGVKD. CDR3 in amino acids: CAISGAQGKETQYF. In nucleotides, the CDR3 is TGTGCCATCAGTGGGGCACAGGGTAAAGAGACCCAGTACTTC.

The rearrangement joins TRBV28 to TRBJ2-7, with D maybe TRBD2 (5 bases). Trimming removed 0 bases from V and 6 bases from J, with 9 bases in between. CDR1 is MDHEN and CDR2 is SYDVKM in the germline V gene. This CDR3 is built from 13 residues. In DNA, the CDR3 is TGTGCCAGCAGTTTATGGATAGGGAGCGAGCAGTACGTC. Amino acid sequence: CASSLWIGSEQYV.

V is TRBV11-2 and J is TRBJ2-7, with 9 bases fitting TRBD1. Germline V gives CDR1 SGHAT, CDR2 FQNNGV. V lost 3 bases to trimming and J lost 4 bases; unmatched junction nucleotides: 10. This CDR3 is 16 amino acids long. As DNA, the CDR3 is TGTGCCAGCAGCTTTTGGTCGGGACAGGGCAGATACGAGCAGTACTTC. Protein product: CASSFWSGQGRYEQYF.

The chain has TRBV7-2 and TRBJ1-1; possibly TRBD1 for D (6 bases). CDR1 and CDR2 from the germline V gene are SGHTA and FQGNSA. This CDR3 comprises 15 residues. The V end lost 6 bases, the J end lost 2 bases, and 16 bases lay between the germline ends. The CDR3 sequence is CASRTGPTANTEAFF. In DNA form, the CDR3 reads TGTGCCAGCAGGACAGGCCCCACAGCTAACACTGAAGCTTTCTTT.

This sequence joins TRBV5-1 and TRBJ2-7; 13 bases are a match to TRBD2. Per the germline V gene, CDR1 is SGHRS and CDR2 is YFSETQ. The CDR3 covers 15 residues. J gave up 5 bases and V 0 bases, and 2 bases lay outside the gene matches. CDR3 DNA: TGCGCCAGCAGCTTGGCCGGGACTAGCGGGGACGAGCAGTACTTC. This encodes CASSLAGTSGDEQYF. The complete variable domain, with remaining parts taken from reference TRBV5-1 and TRBJ2-7, reads KAGVTQTPRYLIKTRGQQVTLSCSPISGHRSVSWYQQTPGQGLQFLFEYFSETQRNKGNFPGRFSGRQFSNSRSEMNVSTLELGDSALYLCASSLAGTSGDEQYFGPGTRLTVT.

The gene calls are TRBV5-1 and TRBJ2-7; D is possibly TRBD1 (5 bases). There are 14 residues in the CDR3. Trimming cost V 2 bases and J 3 bases, with 12 bases left between them. The germline CDR1 and CDR2 sequences are SGHRS and YFSETQ. The CDR3 is CASSFGTGHYEQYV. CDR3 DNA: TGCGCCAGCAGCTTTGGCACAGGTCACTACGAGCAGTACGTC.

The V gene is TRBV15, the J gene TRBJ2-5, with a tentative D call TRBD2 (6 bases). Germline CDR1 reads LNHNV; CDR2 reads YYDKDF (reference sequence). The CDR3 totals 16 residues. V gave up 0 bases and J gave up 0 bases, with 11 bases separating them. The CDR3 region has the DNA TGTGCCACCAGCAGAGATCCTGGGGGGTACCAAGAGACCCAGTACTTC. This gives the protein CATSRDPGGYQETQYF.